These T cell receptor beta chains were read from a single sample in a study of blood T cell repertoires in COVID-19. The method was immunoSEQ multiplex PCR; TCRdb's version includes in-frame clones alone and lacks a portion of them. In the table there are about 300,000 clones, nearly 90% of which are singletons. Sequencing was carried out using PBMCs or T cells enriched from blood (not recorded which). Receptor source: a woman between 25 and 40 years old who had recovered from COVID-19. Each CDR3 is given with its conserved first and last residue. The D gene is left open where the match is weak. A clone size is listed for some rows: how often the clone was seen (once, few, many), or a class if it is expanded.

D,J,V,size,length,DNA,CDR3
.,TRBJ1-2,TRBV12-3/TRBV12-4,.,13,TGTGCCAGCAGTTGGGGACAAACCTATGGCTACACCTTC,CASSWGQTYGYTF
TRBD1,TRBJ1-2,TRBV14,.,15,TGTGCCAGCAGCCAAGCGGGGACAGCGATCCGTGGCTACACCTTC,CASSQAGTAIRGYTF
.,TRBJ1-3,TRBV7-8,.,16,TGTGCCAGCAGCTTAGCGCGGCCCGGCTCTGGAAACACCATATATTTT,CASSLARPGSGNTIYF
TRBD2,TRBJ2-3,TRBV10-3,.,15,TGTGCCACCCTAAGGGATAGCGGGGGCACAGATACGCAGTATTTT,CATLRDSGGTDTQYF
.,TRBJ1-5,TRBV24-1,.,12,TGTGCCACCAGTGATGACGGGAGGGCCCAGCATTTT,CATSDDGRAQHF
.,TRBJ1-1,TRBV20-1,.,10,TGCAGTGCGGGGGGCACTGAAGCTTTCTTT,CSAGGTEAFF
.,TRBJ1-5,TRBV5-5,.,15,TGTGCCAGCAGCTTGGGTGGGGGGAGCAGTTTGACCCAGCATTTT,CASSLGGGSSLTQHF
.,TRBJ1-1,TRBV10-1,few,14,TGCGCCAGCAGTGAGGCAGGGTTGAACACTGAAGCTTTCTTT,CASSEAGLNTEAFF
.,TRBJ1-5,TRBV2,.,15,TGTGCCAGCAGTGGCCAGCGGGGGAGGGGGCAGCCCCAGCATTTT,CASSGQRGRGQPQHF
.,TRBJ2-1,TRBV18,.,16,TGTGCCAGCTCACCTTCGACAGGCAGCTCCTACAATGAGCAGTTCTTC,CASSPSTGSSYNEQFF
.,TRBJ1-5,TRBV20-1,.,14,TGCAGTGCTAGTCTACAGGGAAGGAATCAGCCCCAGCATTTT,CSASLQGRNQPQHF
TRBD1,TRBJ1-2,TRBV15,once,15,TGTGCCACCAGCAGAGAAACAGGGGATTTAGACGGCTACACCTTC,CATSRETGDLDGYTF
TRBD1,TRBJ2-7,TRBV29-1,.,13,TGCAGCGTTCTAGAGGGACAGGGGGCAGGGCAGTACTTC,CSVLEGQGAGQYF
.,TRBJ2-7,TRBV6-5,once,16,TGTGCCAGCAGTTACGCCCGAGACAGCCCCTCCTACGAGCAGTACTTC,CASSYARDSPSYEQYF
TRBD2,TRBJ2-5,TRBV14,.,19,TGTGCCAGCAGCCAAACCGGCGGACTAGCGGGGGGGCCTCGTGAGACCCAGTACTTC,CASSQTGGLAGGPRETQYF
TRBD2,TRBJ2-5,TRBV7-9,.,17,TGTGCCAGCAGCTTCCCCGCTAGCGGGGGGGCGTTGGAGACCCAGTACTTC,CASSFPASGGALETQYF
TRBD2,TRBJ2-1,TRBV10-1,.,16,TGCGCCAGCAGTGCCAGCGCGGGAGGAATTACCAATGAGCAGTTCTTC,CASSASAGGITNEQFF
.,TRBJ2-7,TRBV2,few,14,TGTGCCAGCAGTAGTGGGGCAGACTTATACGAGCAGTACTTC,CASSSGADLYEQYF
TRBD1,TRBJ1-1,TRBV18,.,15,TGTGCCAGCTCACCTCGACAGGGGGTGGACACTGAAGCTTTCTTT,CASSPRQGVDTEAFF
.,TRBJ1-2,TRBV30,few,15,TGTGCCTGGAGTCCTCCGCCCGGGGGGTTCTATGGCTACACCTTC,CAWSPPPGGFYGYTF
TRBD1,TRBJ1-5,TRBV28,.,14,TGTGCCAGCAGTCCACAGGGGGCTTTACAGCCCCAGCATTTT,CASSPQGALQPQHF
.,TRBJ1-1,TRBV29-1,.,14,TGCAGCGTTGAACAGGGGACGGGACGAACTGAAGCTTTCTTT,CSVEQGTGRTEAFF
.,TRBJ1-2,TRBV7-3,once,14,TGTGCCAGCAGCTTAATGGCGGAAAACTATGGCTACACCTTC,CASSLMAENYGYTF
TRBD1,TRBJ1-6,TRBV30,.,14,TGTGCCTGGGGACAGGGCTTGGGCAATTCACCCCTCCACTTT,CAWGQGLGNSPLHF
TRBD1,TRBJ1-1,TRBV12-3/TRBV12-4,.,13,TGTGCCAGCAGTGCAACAGGGGGTGGGGAAGCTTTCTTT,CASSATGGGEAFF
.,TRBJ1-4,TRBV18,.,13,TGTGCCAGCTCACGGGGCCGAGATGAAAAACTGTTTTTT,CASSRGRDEKLFF
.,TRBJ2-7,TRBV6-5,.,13,TGTGCCAGCAGTACTTACAGGGACGGCGAGCAGTACTTC,CASSTYRDGEQYF
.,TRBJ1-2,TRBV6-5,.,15,TGTGCCAGCAGTCCTCCCCCTGGGGCTAGCTATGGCTACACCTTC,CASSPPPGASYGYTF
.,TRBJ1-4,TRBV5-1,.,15,TGCGCCAGCAGCCGACAGGCGGCAACTAATGAAAAACTGTTTTTT,CASSRQAATNEKLFF
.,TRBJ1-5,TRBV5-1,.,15,TGCGCCAGCAGCTTGGGACCGGAGGCTTTTCAGCCCCAGCATTTT,CASSLGPEAFQPQHF
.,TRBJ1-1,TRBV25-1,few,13,TGTGCCAGCAGCTACAGGGCGAGCACTGAAGCTTTCTTT,CASSYRASTEAFF
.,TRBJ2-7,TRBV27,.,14,TGTGCCAGCAGTTTGTTTTCCCAAACCTACGAGCAGTACTTC,CASSLFSQTYEQYF
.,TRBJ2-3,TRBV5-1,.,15,TGCGCCAGCAGCCAGGAGGTCGGAGTGACAGATACGCAGTATTTT,CASSQEVGVTDTQYF
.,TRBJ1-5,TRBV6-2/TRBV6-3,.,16,TGTGCCAGCAGTTCCCACAGGGCGGGCGGCAATCAGCCCCAGCATTTT,CASSSHRAGGNQPQHF
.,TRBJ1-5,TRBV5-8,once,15,TGTGCCAGCAGCCCCGAAGACCTAAGGAGACAGCCCCAGCATTTT,CASSPEDLRRQPQHF
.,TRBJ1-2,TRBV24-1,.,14,TGTGCCACCAGTGACCCCGCGAGGGACTATGGCTACACCTTC,CATSDPARDYGYTF
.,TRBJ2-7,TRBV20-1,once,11,TGCAGTGTAGGGACATCCGAAGAGCAGTACTTC,CSVGTSEEQYF
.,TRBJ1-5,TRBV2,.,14,TGTGCCAGCAGTGAAGAGGGAGGGATTCAGCCCCAGCATTTT,CASSEEGGIQPQHF
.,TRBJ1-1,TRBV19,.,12,TGTGCCAGTAGGCCCGGACAGTCTGAAGCTTTCTTT,CASRPGQSEAFF
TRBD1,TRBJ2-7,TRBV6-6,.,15,TGTGCCAGCAGAAAACAGGGGGTTGTCCCCTACGAGCAGTACTTC,CASRKQGVVPYEQYF
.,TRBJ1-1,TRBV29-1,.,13,TGCAGCGTAGAAGGGACAACCAACACTGAAGCTTTCTTT,CSVEGTTNTEAFF
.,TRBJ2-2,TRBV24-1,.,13,TGTGCCACTGCTCGGAGGGAATCCGGGGAGCTGTTTTTT,CATARRESGELFF
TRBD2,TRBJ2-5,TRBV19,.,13,TGTGCCAGTAGACTAGCGGGGTCAGAGACCCAGTACTTC,CASRLAGSETQYF
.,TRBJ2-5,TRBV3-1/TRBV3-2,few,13,TGTGCCAGCAGCCAACCACAGCCGGAGACCCAGTACTTC,CASSQPQPETQYF
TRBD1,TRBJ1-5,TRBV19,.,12,TGTGCCGGGGGACAGAGCAATCAGCCCCAGCATTTT,CAGGQSNQPQHF
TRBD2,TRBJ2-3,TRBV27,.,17,TGTGCCAGCAGCCGCCACACGACTAGCGGGGGAACAGATACGCAGTATTTT,CASSRHTTSGGTDTQYF
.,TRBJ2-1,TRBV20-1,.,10,TGCAGTGCTTGGGGGCATGAGCAGTTCTTC,CSAWGHEQFF
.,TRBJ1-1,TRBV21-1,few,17,TGTGCCAGCAGCAATTGGGGAGACAGGTCGTGGTGCACTGAAGCTTTCTTT,CASSNWGDRSWCTEAFF
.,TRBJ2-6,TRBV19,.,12,TGTGCCTTCCCGGTTGGGGCCAACGTCCTGACTTTC,CAFPVGANVLTF
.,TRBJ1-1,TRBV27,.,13,TGTGCCAGCAGTTGGGGAGCGAACACTGAAGCTTTCTTT,CASSWGANTEAFF
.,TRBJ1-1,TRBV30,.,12,TGTGCCTGGAGCCGAAGGGGCACTGAAGCTTTCTTT,CAWSRRGTEAFF
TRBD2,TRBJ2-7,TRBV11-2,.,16,TGTGCCAGCAGCTTAGGGACTAGCGGGAGCTCCTACGAGCAGTACTTC,CASSLGTSGSSYEQYF
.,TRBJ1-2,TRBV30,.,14,TGTGCCTGGAGTGTAGGGAACAGGCTAAGGGGCTACACCTTC,CAWSVGNRLRGYTF
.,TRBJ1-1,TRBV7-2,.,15,TGTGCCAGCAGCTTATATACGGGGATGAACACTGAAGCTTTCTTT,CASSLYTGMNTEAFF